This T cell receptor beta chain was sequenced in a study of control samples from healthy donors and cancer patients. This clone is a singleton in its sample. Clones were sequenced by immunoSEQ multiplex PCR, and TCRdb holds only the in-frame ones, with some missing. The profile shows about 95,000 clones, just over 90% of them singletons. The length of the CDR3 is 14 residues. The V gene lost 3 bases and the J gene lost 4 bases, with 12 bases spanning the gap. The germline gives CDR1 DFQATT, CDR2 SNEGSKA (reference sequence). This chain joins TRBV20-1 and TRBJ1-4; D not certain. The sample consisted of blood. The TCR comes from a woman aged 25 to 39 in good health. The CDR3 reads CSASDATDNEKLFF. In DNA, the CDR3 is TGCAGTGCTAGTGACGCCACAGATAATGAAAAACTGTTTTTT.